This is a list of T cell receptor beta chains from one sample in a study of cytomegalovirus exposure and HLA in healthy donors. The data were produced by immunoSEQ multiplex PCR, yet TCRdb's version contains in-frame clones alone and is incomplete. The table lists about 170,000 clones, 87% of them singletons. The sequencing input was PBMCs. The receptors derive from a woman aged 25-40 years in good health and CMV-seronegative. CDR3s include the opening cysteine and the closing phenylalanine or tryptophan. D genes are given only for firm matches. Size is omitted from some rows. Given values are once, few, many or a class for expanded clones.

D gene: NA; clone size: NA; V gene: TRBV9; J gene: TRBJ1-1; CDR3 length: 17; CDR3 protein: CASSPRGGRDLNTEAFF; CDR3 DNA: TGTGCCAGCAGCCCGAGGGGGGGGAGGGACCTGAACACTGAAGCTTTCTTT
D gene: TRBD1; clone size: NA; V gene: TRBV30; J gene: TRBJ1-4; CDR3 length: 14; CDR3 protein: CAWSVWGTGVGLFF; CDR3 DNA: TGTGCCTGGAGTGTATGGGGGACAGGGGTAGGGCTGTTTTTT
D gene: TRBD1; clone size: NA; V gene: TRBV5-4; J gene: TRBJ1-2; CDR3 length: 14; CDR3 protein: CASFPRNGQVGYTF; CDR3 DNA: TGTGCCAGCTTCCCCAGAAACGGACAGGTTGGCTACACCTTC
D gene: NA; clone size: NA; V gene: TRBV7-2; J gene: TRBJ2-7; CDR3 length: 14; CDR3 protein: CASSLDRGSYEQYF; CDR3 DNA: TGTGCCAGCAGCTTAGACCGGGGGTCCTACGAGCAGTACTTC
D gene: TRBD2; clone size: NA; V gene: TRBV2; J gene: TRBJ2-3; CDR3 length: 17; CDR3 protein: CASDRTSGGVSTDTQYF; CDR3 DNA: TGTGCCAGCGATCGGACTAGCGGGGGGGTGAGCACAGATACGCAGTATTTT
D gene: TRBD2; clone size: NA; V gene: TRBV2; J gene: TRBJ2-1; CDR3 length: 17; CDR3 protein: CASIRTSGGSSYNEQFF; CDR3 DNA: TGTGCCAGCATTCGGACTAGCGGGGGAAGCTCCTACAATGAGCAGTTCTTC
D gene: NA; clone size: NA; V gene: TRBV19; J gene: TRBJ1-4; CDR3 length: 17; CDR3 protein: CASSIGGTLAANEKLFF; CDR3 DNA: TGTGCCAGTAGTATAGGAGGGACTCTTGCAGCTAATGAAAAACTGTTTTTT
D gene: TRBD2; clone size: NA; V gene: TRBV7-6; J gene: TRBJ2-3; CDR3 length: 16; CDR3 protein: CASSSDTSGGADTQYF; CDR3 DNA: TGTGCCAGCAGCTCGGATACTAGCGGGGGGGCAGATACGCAGTATTTT
D gene: NA; clone size: NA; V gene: TRBV4-2; J gene: TRBJ2-1; CDR3 length: 15; CDR3 protein: CASSQVGGVGDEQFF; CDR3 DNA: TGTGCCAGCAGCCAAGTAGGAGGGGTTGGCGATGAGCAGTTCTTC
D gene: TRBD1; clone size: few; V gene: TRBV2; J gene: TRBJ2-2; CDR3 length: 13; CDR3 protein: CASRDRDTGELFF; CDR3 DNA: TGTGCCAGCAGGGACAGGGACACCGGGGAGCTGTTTTTT
D gene: TRBD1; clone size: few; V gene: TRBV19; J gene: TRBJ1-5; CDR3 length: 15; CDR3 protein: CASSIRGQANQPQHF; CDR3 DNA: TGTGCCAGTAGTATCCGGGGACAGGCCAATCAGCCCCAGCATTTT
D gene: NA; clone size: NA; V gene: TRBV30; J gene: TRBJ1-2; CDR3 length: 12; CDR3 protein: CAWSVDIEGYTF; CDR3 DNA: TGTGCCTGGAGTGTGGACATAGAGGGCTACACCTTC
D gene: NA; clone size: NA; V gene: TRBV7-9; J gene: TRBJ2-7; CDR3 length: 15; CDR3 protein: CASSLALGASYEQYF; CDR3 DNA: TGTGCCAGCAGCTTAGCTCTAGGGGCGTCCTACGAGCAGTACTTC
D gene: NA; clone size: NA; V gene: TRBV5-6; J gene: TRBJ2-2; CDR3 length: 13; CDR3 protein: CASSPRGYGELFF; CDR3 DNA: TGTGCCAGCAGCCCCCGGGGTTACGGGGAGCTGTTTTTT
D gene: TRBD2; clone size: NA; V gene: TRBV11-3; J gene: TRBJ2-7; CDR3 length: 12; CDR3 protein: CASSFTGGEQYF; CDR3 DNA: TGTGCCAGCAGCTTCACGGGGGGAGAGCAGTACTTC
D gene: NA; clone size: NA; V gene: TRBV6-5; J gene: TRBJ2-2; CDR3 length: 14; CDR3 protein: CASSPLGGAGELFF; CDR3 DNA: TGTGCCAGCAGCCCTCTGGGGGGAGCCGGGGAGCTGTTTTTT